The entry below describes one T cell receptor (beta chain). Antigen unknown. These data are taken from a study of CXCR3-negative and CXCR3-positive naive CD8 T cells. CD8+ T cell subsets were each sorted in triplicate, 300,000 cells apiece. General study results and limits: TRB CDR3s of CXCR3-positive naive cells were more hydrophobic than those of CXCR3-negative naive cells.

Through 5' RACE with UMI labels, the TRB cDNA libraries were prepared. From the 5' RACE reads, TCRdb lists one entry per CDR3 protein and no DNA. This table holds around 56,000 distinct CDR3 sequences. The CDR3 runs 14 residues. Germline-derived CDR1 and CDR2 are MNHEY and SVGAGI. V usage is TRBV6-5 and J usage is TRBJ2-7; the D call of TRBD1 rests on TCRdb alone, since no DNA is present to check it. This receptor was taken from a human donor in good health. Some clones in this sample may be carry-over from other donors' samples. Sequencing used naive CXCR3- CD8+ T cells from blood. As to subset: CD45RO-CCR7+CD27+CD95- naive CD8+ T cells lacking CXCR3 (TNR3-). CDR3: CASKTTGVGGEQYF.